This paragraph covers one T cell receptor (beta chain) sequence. As yet, its antigen is unknown. TCRdb processed the 5' RACE reads anew with MiXCR; each CDR3 protein has one entry. In the table there are some 240,000 distinct CDR3 sequences, roughly a quarter of which are singletons. These data are taken from a study of CD8 T cells in ankylosing spondylitis. Whole-study results and caveats: Certain motif variants had earlier been reported in reactive arthritis synovial fluid and blood.

The CDR3 extends over 18 amino acids. The ends lost 4 bases at V and 1 base at J; junction bases unmatched: 13. Germline CDR1 LGHNA, CDR2 YNFKEQ. The J gene is TRBJ2-4, the V gene TRBV4-2; 7 bases are a match to TRBD2. Specimen: blood, either unsorted or a sorted T cell fraction (not recorded which). This clonotype originated in a male donor with ankylosing spondylitis or in good health (not recorded which). The CDR3 loop is CASSRKIFGEGAKNIQYF. CDR3 in DNA: TGTGCCAGCAGCCGCAAGATATTCGGGGAGGGTGCCAAAAACATTCAGTACTTC.